The clone carrying this TCR beta chain was detected a few times. The CDR3 is made up of 12 amino acids. V trimming: 6 bases; J trimming: 8 bases; junction bases outside the gene matches: 4. Germline CDR1 and CDR2: MNHEY and SVGAGI. This record belongs to a study of T cell changes during pregnancy in multiple sclerosis. Libraries were prepared by immunoSEQ multiplex PCR; TCRdb keeps only in-frame clonotypes and omits some of them. The table includes tens of thousands of clones, under 95% detected once. Sequenced material: peripheral blood, taken in the third trimester of pregnancy. This chain joins TRBV6-5 and TRBJ2-1; 7 nucleotides agree with TRBD1. The receptor's source is a female donor with multiple sclerosis, enrolled in a pregnancy study. CDR3 nucleotides: TGTGCCAGCAGGACCGACAGGGATGAGCAGTTCTTC. As protein: CASRTDRDEQFF.